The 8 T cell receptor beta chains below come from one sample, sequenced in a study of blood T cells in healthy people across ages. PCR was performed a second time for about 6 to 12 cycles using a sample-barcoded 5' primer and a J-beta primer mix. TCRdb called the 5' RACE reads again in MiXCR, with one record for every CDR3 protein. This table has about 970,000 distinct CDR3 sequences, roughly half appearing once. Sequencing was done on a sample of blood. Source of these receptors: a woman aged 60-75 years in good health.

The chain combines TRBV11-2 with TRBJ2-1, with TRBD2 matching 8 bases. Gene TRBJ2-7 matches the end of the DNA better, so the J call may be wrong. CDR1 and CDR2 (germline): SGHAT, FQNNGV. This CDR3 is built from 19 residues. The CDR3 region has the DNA TGTGCCAGCAGCTTAGTGGGGGCGGGAGGCCTACGGGGGACGAATGAGCAGTACTTC. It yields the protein CASSLVGAGGLRGTNEQYF.

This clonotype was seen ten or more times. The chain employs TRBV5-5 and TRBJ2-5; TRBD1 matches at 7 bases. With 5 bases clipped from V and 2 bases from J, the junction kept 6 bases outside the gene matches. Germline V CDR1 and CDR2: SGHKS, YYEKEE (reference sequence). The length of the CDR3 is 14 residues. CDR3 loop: CASSRGQEQETQYF. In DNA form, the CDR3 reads TGTGCCAGCAGTCGCGGACAGGAACAAGAGACCCAGTACTTC. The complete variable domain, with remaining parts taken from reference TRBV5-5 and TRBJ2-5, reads DAGVTQSPTHLIKTRGQQVTLRCSPISGHKSVSWYQQVLGQGPQFIFQYYEKEERGRGNFPDRFSARQFPNYSSELNVNALLLGDSALYLCASSRGQEQETQYFGPGTRLLVL.

The CDR3 nucleotides read TGTGCCAGCAGAGGACTAGCGGGAGTGAAGTACGAGCAGTACTTC. Translation: CASRGLAGVKYEQYF. The chain employs TRBV6-2 or TRBV6-3 and TRBJ2-7, with 13 bases aligning to TRBD2. The J segment lost 4 bases and the V segment lost 6 bases, leaving 6 bases of the junction unmatched. The CDR3 is made up of 15 amino acids. The germline V gene has CDR1 MNHEY and CDR2 SVGEGT.

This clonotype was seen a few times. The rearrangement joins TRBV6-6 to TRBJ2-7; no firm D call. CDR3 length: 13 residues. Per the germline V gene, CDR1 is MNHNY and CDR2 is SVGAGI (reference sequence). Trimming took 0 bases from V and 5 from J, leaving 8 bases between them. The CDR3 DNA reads TGTGCCAGCAGTTACTCGGAATTTAACGAGCAGTACTTC. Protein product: CASSYSEFNEQYF.

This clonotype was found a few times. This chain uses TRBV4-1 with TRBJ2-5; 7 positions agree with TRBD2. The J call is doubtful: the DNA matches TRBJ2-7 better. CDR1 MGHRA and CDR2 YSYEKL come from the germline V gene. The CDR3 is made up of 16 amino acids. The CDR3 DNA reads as TGCGCCAGCAGCCAAGGGGATGGCGGGAGACGATACGAGCAGTACTTC. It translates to CASSQGDGGRRYEQYF.

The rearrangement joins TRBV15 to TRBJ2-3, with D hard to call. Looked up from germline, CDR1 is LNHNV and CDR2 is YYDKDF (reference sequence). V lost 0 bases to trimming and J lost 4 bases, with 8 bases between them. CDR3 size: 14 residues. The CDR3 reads CATSRDVVPDTQYF. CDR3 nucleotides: TGTGCCACCAGCAGAGACGTTGTCCCAGATACGCAGTATTTT.

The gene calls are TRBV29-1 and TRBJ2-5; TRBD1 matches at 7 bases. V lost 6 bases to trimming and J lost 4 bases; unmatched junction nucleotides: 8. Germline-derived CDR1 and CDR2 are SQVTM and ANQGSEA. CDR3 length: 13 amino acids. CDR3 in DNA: TGCAGCGTAACAAGGGGGCTCGGAGAGACCCAGTACTTC. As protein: CSVTRGLGETQYF.

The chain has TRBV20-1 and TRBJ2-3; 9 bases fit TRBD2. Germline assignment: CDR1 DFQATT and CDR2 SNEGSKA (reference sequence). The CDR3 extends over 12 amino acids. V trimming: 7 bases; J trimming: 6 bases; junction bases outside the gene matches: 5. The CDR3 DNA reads TGCAGTGGCGGGAGGGGGTCGGATACGCAGTATTTT. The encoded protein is CSGGRGSDTQYF.